What follows are 12 T cell receptor beta chains derived from one specimen sequenced in a study of blood T cell repertoires in COVID-19. Sequencing used immunoSEQ multiplex PCR; TCRdb keeps in-frame clones, though not all of them. This repertoire shows roughly 130,000 clones, under 90% found once; its top ten account for 12%. Sequenced material: peripheral blood. All receptors come from a woman aged 55-75 years with acute or convalescent COVID-19.

The V gene is TRBV2, the J gene TRBJ1-1; D is ambiguous. The CDR3 has 14 residues. Germline values: CDR1 SNHLY, CDR2 FYNNEI. V lost 4 bases, J lost 0 bases, and 9 bases lay in between. CDR3 loop: CASSVAQMNTEAFF. CDR3 DNA sequence: TGTGCCAGCAGTGTGGCACAGATGAACACTGAAGCTTTCTTT.

This clone was seen only a few times. The gene calls are TRBV7-9 and TRBJ2-3, with unresolved D. V gave up 1 base and J gave up 10 bases, with 9 bases separating them. Germline V CDR1 and CDR2: SEHNR, FQNEAQ (reference sequence). The CDR3 spans 12 residues. This chain's CDR3 is CASSLEQSPQYF. The DNA for the CDR3 is TGTGCCAGCAGCTTAGAACAGTCTCCGCAGTATTTT.

The chain is built from TRBV6-1 and TRBJ2-1; possible D gene TRBD2, 5 bases. This CDR3 is 13 amino acids long. Germline V CDR1 and CDR2: MNHNS, SASEGT. Trimming shortened V by 3 bases and J by 11 bases, and 14 bases separated the two germline ends. Here the CDR3 DNA reads TGTGCCAGCAGTGACGTCGAGGGTCGGCAGCAGTTCTTC. Translating it yields CASSDVEGRQQFF.

This clone was counted a few times. The chain joins TRBV2 to TRBJ1-5; no definite D call. V was pared by 3 bases and J by 3 bases, with 6 bases between. Germline CDR1 is SNHLY and CDR2 is FYNNEI. The CDR3 extends over 13 amino acids. The CDR3, as DNA: TGTGCCAGCAGTGAGCAGATCAATCAGCCCCAGCATTTT. Protein product: CASSEQINQPQHF.

V usage is TRBV6-5 and J usage is TRBJ2-2; TRBD2 is a possible D gene (6 bases). CDR3 length: 15 amino acids. CDR1 MNHEY and CDR2 SVGAGI come from the germline V gene. Trimming left V 2 bases short and J 2 bases short, with 9 bases between. The CDR3 loop is CASSYGGTNTGELFF. The CDR3 region has the DNA TGTGCCAGCAGTTACGGAGGGACTAACACCGGGGAGCTGTTTTTT.

V usage is TRBV12-5 and J usage is TRBJ2-5; maybe TRBD1 (7 bases). CDR1 is LGHNT and CDR2 is FRNRAP in the germline V gene. V lost 3 bases and J 4 bases, leaving 9 bases between the germline ends. The CDR3 has 13 residues. The CDR3 sequence is CASGFQGGETQYF. The CDR3 DNA follows: TGTGCTAGTGGTTTTCAGGGGGGAGAGACCCAGTACTTC.

The chain couples TRBV30 to TRBJ1-1, with TRBD1 matching 8 bases. CDR1 GTSNPN and CDR2 SVGIG come from the germline V gene (reference sequence). The CDR3 sequence is 13 residues long. The V gene end was trimmed by 3 bases and the J gene end by 10 bases; junction bases not matched to a gene: 10. The CDR3 spells CAWRFGQGLGAFF. The CDR3 DNA follows: TGTGCCTGGAGGTTCGGACAGGGATTAGGAGCTTTCTTT.

This clone occurred a few times. The chain carries TRBV7-3 and TRBJ1-1; TRBD1 might be the D (5 bases). Germline lookup yields CDR1 SGHTA and CDR2 FQGTGA. This CDR3 is built from 13 residues. Trimming left V 5 bases short and J 2 bases short, with 9 bases between. The CDR3 loop is CASSLTDNTEAFF. The CDR3 region has the DNA TGTGCCAGCAGCCTGACAGATAACACTGAAGCTTTCTTT.

This chain links TRBV19 with TRBJ2-5; D may be TRBD1 (6 bases). V was cut by 4 bases and J by 1 base, with 13 bases left in between. The CDR3 loop spans 15 amino acids. Germline assignment: CDR1 LNHDA and CDR2 SQIVND (reference sequence). CDR3 loop: CASSTPDSLQETQYF. The CDR3 coding sequence is TGTGCCAGTAGTACCCCGGACAGCCTCCAAGAGACCCAGTACTTC.

This chain connects TRBV28 to TRBJ2-7, with 8 bases aligning to TRBD1. The CDR3 has 14 amino acids. Trimming took 7 bases from V and 1 from J; bases not matched to a gene: 6. Looked up from germline, CDR1 is MDHEN and CDR2 is SYDVKM. CDR3 protein: CASNPTGESYEQYF. CDR3 in DNA: TGTGCCAGCAACCCGACAGGGGAATCCTACGAGCAGTACTTC.

The chain couples TRBV5-8 to TRBJ2-5; D may be TRBD2 (5 bases). This CDR3 region has 13 residues. The germline CDR1 and CDR2 sequences are SGHTS and YDEGEE. V dropped 2 bases and J dropped 7 bases, with 12 bases sitting between them. The CDR3 region has the DNA TGTGCCAGCAGCTTACTAGATCCGGGGACCCAGTACTTC. Protein sequence: CASSLLDPGTQYF.

The chain couples TRBV5-3 to TRBJ1-2; 7 bases match TRBD1. TRBV5-3 is treated as an ORF (open reading frame) with a function not yet certain. This CDR3 is 15 amino acids long. The J segment lost 4 bases and the V segment lost 4 bases, leaving 10 bases of the junction unmatched. CDR3 nucleotides: TGTGCCAGAAGCGTTCACAGGGGACAGTGCTATGGCTACACCTTC. Its translation: CARSVHRGQCYGYTF.